This TCR beta chain was found in a study of PD-L1 blockade in urothelial cancer. The protocol was immunoSEQ multiplex PCR, while the TCRdb copy is restricted to in-frame clones and leaves out a portion. The sample has about 100,000 clones, 91% seen once. Locally advanced or metastatic urothelial carcinoma was diagnosed in the patients. The sequenced sample was PBMCs, obtained around atezolizumab (anti-PD-L1) treatment. This sequence was found in an elderly woman with urothelial cancer.

In DNA, the CDR3 is TGTGCCAGCAGCTTGGCAGCGGGGGTGCTGGAGACCCAGTACTTC. Translation: CASSLAAGVLETQYF. J is TRBJ2-5 and V is TRBV5-4; 8 nucleotides match TRBD2. The CDR3 totals 15 residues. CDR1 is SGHNT and CDR2 is YYREEE in the germline V gene (reference sequence). Losses at the gene ends were 0 bases for V and 5 bases for J; bases not matched to a gene: 6.